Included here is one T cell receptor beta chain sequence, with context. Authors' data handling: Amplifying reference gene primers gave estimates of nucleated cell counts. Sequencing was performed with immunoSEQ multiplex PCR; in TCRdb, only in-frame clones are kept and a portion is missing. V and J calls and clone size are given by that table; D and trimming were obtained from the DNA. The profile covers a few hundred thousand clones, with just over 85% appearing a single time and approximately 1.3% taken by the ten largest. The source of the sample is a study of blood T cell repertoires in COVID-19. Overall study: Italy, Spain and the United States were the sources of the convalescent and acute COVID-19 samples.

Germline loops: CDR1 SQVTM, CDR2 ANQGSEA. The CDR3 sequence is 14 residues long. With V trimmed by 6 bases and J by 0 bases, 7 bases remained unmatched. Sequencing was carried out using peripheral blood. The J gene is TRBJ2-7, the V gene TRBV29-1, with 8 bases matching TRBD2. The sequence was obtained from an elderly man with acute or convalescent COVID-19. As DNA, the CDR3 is TGCAGCGTCCGCCGAGCGGGAGACTCCTACGAGCAGTACTTC. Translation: CSVRRAGDSYEQYF.